This entry describes one T cell receptor (beta chain). The junction does not match germline at one end; this may be a read error. The CDR3 is 15 amino acids. Germline V gene data show CDR1 as SGHAT and CDR2 as FQNNGV. This sample's RNA came from whole unsorted tissue. This specimen belongs to a study of tumor and adjacent non-tumor tissue in lung cancer. TCRbeta libraries were built with three rounds of nested PCR, modified from ARM-PCR. TCRdb itself ran the multiplex PCR reads through MiXCR, one entry per CDR3 protein. The sample lists approximately 90,000 distinct CDR3 sequences; 61% were seen once. The receptor's source is a man aged 70 or older with non-small cell lung cancer. The sequenced sample was lung tumor tissue. V is TRBV11-2 and J is TRBJ2-7; 10 nucleotides line up with TRBD1. The CDR3 protein is CASNLATGGPYDQYF. In DNA form, the CDR3 reads TGTGCCAGCAACTTAGCGACAGGGGGCCCCTACGACCAGTACTTC.